Sequencing of this T cell receptor (beta chain) was carried out in a study of beta chain features in type 1 diabetes. Study-wide background: Researchers looked at fewer than 110 million sorted cells across all samples. Regarding the study as a whole: Across patients, naive, central memory and Treg TCRB repertoires exhibited apparently greater similarity than was observed across healthy donors. Shorter TCRB CDR3s, moderately but significantly so, marked every one of the four CD4+ subsets in Type 1 diabetes patients.

Sorting based on CD45RO/CCR7/CD25/CD127/CD95/CD27 separated CD4+ naive, central memory, regulatory and stem cell-like memory cells. What was sequenced were expressed TCRB transcripts, since all of the isolated RNA had been reverse transcribed. Some clones are missing from TCRdb's copy, which holds only in-frame ones; the method was immunoSEQ multiplex PCR. The data show nearly 700,000 clones, with 10% to 15% seen just once and less than 0.025% held by the top ten. Germline V CDR1 and CDR2: MNHEY, SMNVEV (reference sequence). The V segment lost 5 bases and the J segment 9 bases; nucleotides outside the gene matches: 11. The CDR3 is made up of 14 amino acids. This clone was picked up a small number of times. Its antigen is as yet unknown.

Material for sequencing was naive CD4+ T cells from blood. The chain recombines TRBV27 with TRBJ2-3; the match to TRBD1 covers 7 bases. The sequence was collected from a man younger than 35 with type 1 diabetes. The chain's CDR3 is CASSTVTGIETQYF. In DNA form, the CDR3 reads TGTGCCAGCAGTACGGTGACAGGGATAGAAACGCAGTATTTT.